The clone carrying this TCR beta chain was counted many times. The unsorted libraries originated from 2 million PBMCs that had been stored at -80 C. This record comes from a study of neurological immune-mediated disorders. cDNA was made by 5'RACE with 10-nucleotide random UMIs. Sequencing of 15-18 subjects in each run yielded over 190 million TCR-beta sequences. TCRdb passed the 5' RACE reads through MiXCR, listing each CDR3 protein once. The sample includes over 35,000 distinct CDR3 sequences, 2.5% seen only once; the top ten take 2.4%. V was clipped by 6 bases and J by 4 bases; unmatched bases: 8. From germline, CDR1 is DFQATT and CDR2 SNEGSKA (reference sequence). The CDR3 contains 14 residues.

This TCR was sampled from a middle-aged man with multiple sclerosis. The sequenced sample was PBMCs. The chain links TRBV20-1 to TRBJ2-2; 7 bases are shared with TRBD1. The CDR3 bases are TGCAGTGCCAAGCCGGGACAGACCACCGGGGAGCTGTTTTTT. Protein sequence: CSAKPGQTTGELFF.